This TCR beta chain was found in a study of graft-versus-host responses after intestinal transplantation. TCRdb's table, derived via immunoSEQ multiplex PCR, lists solely in-frame clones and lacks some. The data contain approximately 75,000 clones, 90% of them singletons. This CDR3 spans 15 amino acids. Germline values: CDR1 MGHRA, CDR2 YSYEKL. Trimming at V came to 0 bases and at J to 9 bases, leaving 4 bases not matched to a gene. With regard to this clone: Its target is not known.

The chain carries TRBV4-1 and TRBJ1-6; 8 nucleotides align to TRBD1. The TCR sequence derives from a human donor who was the organ donor for an intestinal transplant. This sample comprised unstimulated CD8+ T cells sorted from spleen or lymph node cells, obtained before transplant. The CDR3 coding sequence is TGCGCCAGCAGCCAAGACAGGGGGCACGGTTCACCCCTCCACTTT. As protein: CASSQDRGHGSPLHF.